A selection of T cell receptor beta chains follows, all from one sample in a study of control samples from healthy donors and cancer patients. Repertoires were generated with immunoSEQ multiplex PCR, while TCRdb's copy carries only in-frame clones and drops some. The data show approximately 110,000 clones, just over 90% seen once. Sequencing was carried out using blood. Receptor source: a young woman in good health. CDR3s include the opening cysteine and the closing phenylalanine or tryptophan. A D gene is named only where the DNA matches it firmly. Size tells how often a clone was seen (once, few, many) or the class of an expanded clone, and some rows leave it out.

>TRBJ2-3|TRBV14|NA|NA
TGTGCCAGCAGCCAAAGGCGGAACACAGATACGCAGTATTTT
CASSQRRNTDTQYF
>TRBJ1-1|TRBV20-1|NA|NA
TGCAGTGCTCAGGAAGGGACTGAAGCTTTCTTT
CSAQEGTEAFF
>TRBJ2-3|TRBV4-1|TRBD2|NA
TGCGCCAGCAGCCAAGCGGGAGGAAGCACAGATACGCAGTATTTT
CASSQAGGSTDTQYF
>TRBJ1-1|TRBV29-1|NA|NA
TGCAGCACCAGTTCGGCATTAAACACTGAAGCTTTCTTT
CSTSSALNTEAFF
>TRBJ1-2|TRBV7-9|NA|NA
TGTGCCAGCAGCTTCCCCATTGCAGGGTACTATGGCTACACCTTC
CASSFPIAGYYGYTF
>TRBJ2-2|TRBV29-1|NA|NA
TGCAGCGCTGGTGGAGAAACCGGGGAGCTGTTTTTT
CSAGGETGELFF
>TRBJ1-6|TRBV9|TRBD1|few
TGTGCCAGCAGCGGAGGGGACAGGGCGTCTTCACCCCTCCACTTT
CASSGGDRASSPLHF
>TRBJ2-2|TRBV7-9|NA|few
TGTGCCAGCAGCTTTATGGGCCCTTCAGGGGAGCTGTTTTTT
CASSFMGPSGELFF
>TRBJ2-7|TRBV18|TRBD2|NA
TGTGCCAGCTCACCACCCGGCGGGAGGGCCAACTACGAGCAGTACTTC
CASSPPGGRANYEQYF
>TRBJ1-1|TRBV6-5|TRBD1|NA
TGTGCCAGCAGACAGGGGGCGTCGCCTGAAGCTTTCTTT
CASRQGASPEAFF
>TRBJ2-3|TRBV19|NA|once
TGTGCCAGTAGTATAGCCTGGGATCCAGTTAGCACAGATACGCAGTATTTT
CASSIAWDPVSTDTQYF
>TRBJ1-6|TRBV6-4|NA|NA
TGTGCCAGCAAGCCCAGGGAATGGAGACCCCTCCACTTT
CASKPREWRPLHF
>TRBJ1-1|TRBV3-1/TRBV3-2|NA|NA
TGTGCCAGCAGCCCCCCGGGGCCGAACACTGAAGCTTTCTTT
CASSPPGPNTEAFF
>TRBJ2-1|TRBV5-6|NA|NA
TGTGCCAGCAGCCTTAGCGGCAGCTCCTACAATGAGCAGTTCTTC
CASSLSGSSYNEQFF
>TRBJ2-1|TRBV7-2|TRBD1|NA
TGTGCCAGCAGCTTCGACAGGGGGCCCTACAATGAGCAGTTCTTC
CASSFDRGPYNEQFF
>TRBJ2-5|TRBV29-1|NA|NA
TGCAGCGTTCACTCAGGGGCAGAGACCCAGTACTTC
CSVHSGAETQYF
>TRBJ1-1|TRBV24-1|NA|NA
TGTGCCACCTACGAAACTATGCAGGGGAACACTGAAGCTTTCTTT
CATYETMQGNTEAFF
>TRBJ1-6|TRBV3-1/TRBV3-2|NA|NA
TGTGCCAGCAGTAGCGAGGGGGGACCCCTCCACTTT
CASSSEGGPLHF
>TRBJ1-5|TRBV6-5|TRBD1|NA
TGTGCCAGCAGTTCTGACAGGGAAAGGGATCAGCCCCAGCATTTT
CASSSDRERDQPQHF
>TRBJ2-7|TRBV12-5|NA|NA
TGTGCTAGTGGCCCAGGGACCTACGAGCAGTACTTC
CASGPGTYEQYF
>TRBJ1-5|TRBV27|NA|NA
TGTGCCAGCAGCCATAGGGGGACACAGCCCCAGCATTTT
CASSHRGTQPQHF
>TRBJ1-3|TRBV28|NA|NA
TGTGCCAGCACGGACAGAATCTCTGGAAACACCATATATTTT
CASTDRISGNTIYF
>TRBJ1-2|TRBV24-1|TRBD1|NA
TGTGCCACCAGTGATTCCTCGACAGGGAGGGATGGCTACACCTTC
CATSDSSTGRDGYTF
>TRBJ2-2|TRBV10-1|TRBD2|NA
TGCGCCAGCAGTGAATGGCAGGGCGCGGGGGCCGGGGAGCTGTTTTTT
CASSEWQGAGAGELFF
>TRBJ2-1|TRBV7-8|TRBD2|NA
TGTGCCAGCAGCTTAGACCGGGTACTAGCGGGGGGGTACAATGAGCAGTTCTTC
CASSLDRVLAGGYNEQFF
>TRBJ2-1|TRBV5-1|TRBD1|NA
TGCGCCAGCAGCTTGAGTGGACAGGGTGCGTTCTTC
CASSLSGQGAFF
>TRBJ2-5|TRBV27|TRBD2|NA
TGTGCCAGCAGTTCTGGGCGGGAGGGCCCTGAAGAGACCCAGTACTTC
CASSSGREGPEETQYF
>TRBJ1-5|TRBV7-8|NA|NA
TGTGCCAGCAGCTTTGGAGGAGGGTGGCAGCCCCAGCATTTT
CASSFGGGWQPQHF
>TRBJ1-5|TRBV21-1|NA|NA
TGTGCCAGCAGCAAAGTTTTAGGTTGTAGCGGGGGGAATCTAGGTATGGATGGCAATCAGCCCCAGCATTTT
CASSKVLGCSGGNLGMDGNQPQHF
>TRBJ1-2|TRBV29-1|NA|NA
TGCAGCGCCGACCCCCAGGGCCCTGGATATGGCTACACCTTC
CSADPQGPGYGYTF
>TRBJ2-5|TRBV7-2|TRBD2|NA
TGTGCCAGCAGCTCTCCCATGACTAGCGGGGGGGCCACCCAGTACTTC
CASSSPMTSGGATQYF
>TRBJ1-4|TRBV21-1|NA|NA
TGTGCCAGCAAGTTAAGGTGTTCAACTAATGAAAAACTGTTTTTT
CASKLRCSTNEKLFF
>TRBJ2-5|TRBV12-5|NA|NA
TGTGCTAGTGGTAACAAAGAGACCCAGTACTTC
CASGNKETQYF
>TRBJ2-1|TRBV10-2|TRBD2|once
TGCGCCAGCATTCGAGCGGGGGGCCCAAATGAGCAGTTCTTC
CASIRAGGPNEQFF